This TCR beta chain was captured in a study of cytomegalovirus exposure and HLA in healthy donors. Study information: The same platform used for the 666 first-cohort repertoires was also used for the 120 or so validation repertoires, as a later analysis reported. Study-level results: Many donors carried some public TCRs, although rarity characterized most TCR sequences.

Germline CDR1 SGHNT, CDR2 YYREEE (reference sequence). J lost 2 bases, V lost 0 bases, and 11 bases had no gene match. The CDR3 covers 19 residues. The donors were in the approximately 120-subject validation cohort; that cohort was separate from the approximately 730-subject first cohort. Assay: immunoSEQ multiplex PCR; the TCRdb copy retains only in-frame clones and omits some. The table has around 190,000 clones, about 84% seen once. Points on this clone: Its antigen remains unidentified.

J is TRBJ2-2 and V is TRBV5-4; the match to TRBD2 covers 9 bases. The receptor was derived from a woman aged 18-29 years in good health and CMV-seronegative. Material for sequencing was PBMCs. CDR3 in amino acids: CASSLVGGRAERNTGELFF. As DNA, the CDR3 is TGTGCCAGCAGCTTGGTGGGCGGGAGGGCCGAAAGAAACACCGGGGAGCTGTTTTTT.